These 31 T cell receptor beta chains came from one sample sequenced in a study of T cells in localized non-small cell lung cancer. This table comes from immunoSEQ multiplex PCR, and its TCRdb copy is limited to in-frame clones, with some not included. The sample lists some 25,000 clones, around 89% occurring once. The sequencing used peripheral blood mononuclear cells, collected before any cancer treatment. These receptors all come from a woman aged 35 to 75 with stage III lung adenocarcinoma.

The chain employs TRBV11-3 and TRBJ2-1; the match to TRBD2 covers 9 bases. V lost 6 bases and J lost 7; bases outside the gene matches: 13. This CDR3 has 16 amino acids. CDR1 is SGHNT and CDR2 is YENEEA in the germline V gene. The CDR3 sequence is CASSKTRGREGNEQFF. The CDR3 coding sequence is TGTGCCAGCAGTAAGACTAGGGGGCGGGAGGGAAATGAGCAGTTCTTC.

Comments on this clone: Other nucleotide sequences in the sample specify the same CDR3. This rearrangement joins TRBV19 to TRBJ1-5; D uncertain. V was shortened by 6 bases and J by 2 bases, with 14 bases between the two germline ends. The CDR3 has 15 residues. Germline V gene data show CDR1 as LNHDA and CDR2 as SQIVND (reference sequence). The CDR3 loop reads CASSPGEGRNQPQHF. The CDR3 DNA sequence: TGTGCCAGTAGCCCTGGGGAGGGCCGCAATCAGCCCCAGCATTTT.

CDR3 region: CASRARGDPPYEQYF. As DNA, the CDR3 is TGTGCCAGCCGAGCGCGGGGGGATCCTCCCTACGAGCAGTACTTC. This chain uses TRBV5-8 with TRBJ2-7, with 8 positions matching TRBD2. This CDR3 region has 15 residues. V lost 7 bases to trimming and J lost 2 bases; unmatched junction nucleotides: 11. CDR1 SGHTS and CDR2 YDEGEE come from the germline V gene.

The chain employs TRBV11-3 and TRBJ2-2, with TRBD2 identical over 8 bases. The CDR3 has 16 amino acids. After removal of 5 bases from V and 2 bases from J, the junction contained 7 bases not matched to a gene. The germline CDR1 and CDR2 sequences are SGHNT and YENEEA. The CDR3 coding sequence is TGTGCCAGCAGCGGACACGGACTAGCAAACACCGGGGAGCTGTTTTTT. This gives the protein CASSGHGLANTGELFF.

This clone has only one observation. V is TRBV19 and J is TRBJ2-6; the D is unclear. This CDR3 comprises 15 residues. The V gene's germline CDR1 is LNHDA and CDR2 SQIVND (reference sequence). Trimming pared 8 bases from V and 1 base from J, leaving 12 bases between. CDR3 in DNA: TGTGCCAGTCCCTGCCGGGTTTCTGGGGCCAACGTCCTGACTTTC. It codes for CASPCRVSGANVLTF.

V gene TRBV5-1 combines with J gene TRBJ1-2; no firm D call. Germline V gene lookup returns CDR1 SGHRS and CDR2 YFSETQ. The CDR3 runs to 13 residues. With 1 base removed from V and 4 bases from J, the gap between germline ends came to 8 bases. The CDR3 nucleotides read TGCGCCAGCAGCTTGCATGAGCCCTATGGCTACACCTTC. Translation: CASSLHEPYGYTF.

The chain recombines TRBV7-8 with TRBJ2-2; 11 positions match TRBD2. V was clipped by 5 bases and J by 4 bases; unmatched bases: 3. Germline CDR1 is SGHVS and CDR2 is FQNEAQ. This CDR3 contains 15 residues. CDR3 amino acids: CASSGSGRGTGELFF. Here the CDR3 DNA reads TGTGCCAGCAGCGGTAGCGGGAGGGGCACCGGGGAGCTGTTTTTT.

The chain links TRBV5-5 to TRBJ2-6; 7 positions match TRBD1. V trimming: 3 bases; J trimming: 0 bases; junction bases outside the gene matches: 12. The germline V gene has CDR1 SGHKS and CDR2 YYEKEE (reference sequence). CDR3 length equals 19 residues. The CDR3, as DNA: TGTGCCAGCAGCTCACAGGGGTTAGGGATCGGCTCTGGGGCCAACGTCCTGACTTTC. Protein: CASSSQGLGIGSGANVLTF.

The chain combines TRBV11-2 with TRBJ2-1; 9 bases match TRBD2. CDR3 length: 15 residues. V dropped 1 base and J dropped 8; count of bases not matched to a gene: 6. Germline V gene lookup returns CDR1 SGHAT and CDR2 FQNNGV. The CDR3 sequence: CASSLVASGMYEQFF. CDR3 DNA: TGTGCCAGCAGCTTAGTCGCTAGCGGGATGTATGAGCAGTTCTTC.

J is TRBJ1-4 and V is TRBV18; D uncertain. V dropped 3 bases and J dropped 4 bases, with 6 bases sitting between them. Germline V gene data show CDR1 as KGHSH and CDR2 as LQKENI. The CDR3 covers 13 residues. The DNA for the CDR3 is TGTGCCAGCTCACCGGGCCTTAATGAAAAACTGTTTTTT. Translated, it gives CASSPGLNEKLFF.

This clone was seen just once. This chain links TRBV9 with TRBJ2-1, with 8 nucleotides matching TRBD2. This CDR3 has 17 amino acids. CDR1 and CDR2 (germline): SGDLS, YYNGEE. V lost 0 bases and J lost 7; bases outside the gene matches: 12. The CDR3: CASSVEVAGLGRNEQFF. The CDR3 DNA follows: TGTGCCAGCAGCGTAGAGGTAGCGGGGCTAGGTAGGAATGAGCAGTTCTTC.

This chain uses TRBV28 with TRBJ2-7; 7 bases are shared with TRBD2. Germline loops: CDR1 MDHEN, CDR2 SYDVKM. This CDR3 has 13 residues. V shed 7 bases, J shed 2 bases, and the junction held 5 bases outside the gene matches. The CDR3 sequence is CASTLAGPYEQYF. CDR3 in DNA: TGTGCCAGCACCTTAGCGGGTCCCTACGAGCAGTACTTC.

This sequence joins TRBV5-4 and TRBJ1-6, with a tentative D call TRBD1 (6 bases). The V gene lost 2 bases and the J gene lost 5 bases, with 14 bases spanning the gap. The CDR3 loop spans 16 amino acids. In germline, CDR1 is SGHNT, CDR2 YYREEE (reference sequence). The CDR3 bases are TGTGCCAGCAGCTTAGGGGGAGGACTGCATAATTCACCCCTCCACTTT. Translating it yields CASSLGGGLHNSPLHF.

The rearrangement links TRBV5-4 to TRBJ2-7; the match to TRBD2 covers 8 bases. Germline-derived CDR1 and CDR2 are SGHNT and YYREEE (reference sequence). After removal of 4 bases from V and 5 bases from J, the junction contained 14 bases not matched to a gene. The length of the CDR3 is 16 residues. CDR3 region: CASSLGLATNLHEQYF. The CDR3 nucleotides read TGTGCCAGCAGCCTCGGACTAGCCACAAATTTACACGAGCAGTACTTC.

The rearrangement joins TRBV7-2 to TRBJ2-2; 10 bases line up with TRBD2. The CDR3 length is 16 residues. CDR1 and CDR2 from the germline V gene are SGHTA and FQGNSA. V lost 4 bases, J lost 6 bases, and 8 bases stayed unmatched. CDR3 loop: CASSWTSGARAGELFF. CDR3 sequence (DNA): TGTGCCAGCAGCTGGACTAGCGGAGCGCGGGCCGGGGAGCTGTTTTTT.

The gene calls are TRBV7-9 and TRBJ2-2; maybe TRBD1 (6 bases). This CDR3 contains 14 residues. Per the germline V gene, CDR1 is SEHNR and CDR2 is FQNEAQ (reference sequence). Trimming shortened V by 11 bases and J by 3 bases, and 16 bases separated the two germline ends. CDR3 sequence reads: CAAITGFDTGELFF. The CDR3 bases are TGTGCCGCAATTACAGGGTTCGACACCGGGGAGCTGTTTTTT.

V usage is TRBV10-3 and J usage is TRBJ2-1; 7 nucleotides agree with TRBD1. The CDR3 length is 16 residues. Germline trimming cut 3 bases from V and 0 bases from J; bases unmatched to any gene: 5. Germline V gene lookup returns CDR1 ENHRY and CDR2 SYGVKD. CDR3 in DNA: TGTGCCATCAGTGACGAGGGGGCCAGCTCCTACAATGAGCAGTTCTTC. Translated: CAISDEGASSYNEQFF.

A few counts support this clone. The J gene is TRBJ1-1, the V gene TRBV27; no reliable D call. Germline CDR1 is MNHEY and CDR2 is SMNVEV (reference sequence). V gave up 5 bases and J gave up 3 bases, with 16 bases separating them. The CDR3 runs to 15 residues. The CDR3 coding sequence is TGTGCCAGCAGTCCTACCGGCTGGGGTGACACTGAAGCTTTCTTT. Its translation: CASSPTGWGDTEAFF.

The rearrangement links TRBV14 to TRBJ2-7, with 8 bases that match TRBD1. Unmatched junction bases numbered 7, after V lost 4 bases and J lost 2 bases. Looked up from germline, CDR1 is SGHDN and CDR2 is FVKESK. This CDR3 region has 15 residues. As DNA, the CDR3 is TGTGCCAGCAGCCCGGGGGACAGGCGGGCCTACGAGCAGTACTTC. Translated, it gives CASSPGDRRAYEQYF.

The table lists this clone with a count of one. The chain is built from TRBV29-1 and TRBJ1-2; D may be TRBD1 (6 bases). Germline V CDR1 and CDR2: SQVTM, ANQGSEA. V shed 7 bases and J shed 4 bases, with 25 bases lying between them. This CDR3 is 16 amino acids long. The CDR3 is CSGGGRRDIGSYGYTF. The CDR3 nucleotides read TGCAGCGGGGGGGGGCGAAGGGATATCGGTTCCTATGGCTACACCTTC.

The chain recombines TRBV2 with TRBJ2-7; TRBD2 matches at 9 bases. Germline CDR1 SNHLY, CDR2 FYNNEI. The CDR3 is 15 residues long. The V gene end was trimmed by 4 bases and the J gene end by 0 bases; junction bases not matched to a gene: 4. The CDR3 DNA follows: TGTGCCAGCAGTGGTACTAGCGGGTACTCCTACGAGCAGTACTTC. This codes for CASSGTSGYSYEQYF.

The chain joins TRBV28 to TRBJ1-1; D perhaps matches TRBD1 (5 bases). CDR3 length equals 15 residues. The V end was cut by 6 bases, the J end by 6 bases, with 20 bases between. The germline gives CDR1 MDHEN, CDR2 SYDVKM. The CDR3 DNA is TGTGCCAGCAGCCTAACGGCCGGGGGAAAATCTGAAGCTTTCTTT. Residues: CASSLTAGGKSEAFF. Supplemented by reference TRBV28 and TRBJ1-1, the full variable domain reads DVKVTQSSRYLVKRTGEKVFLECVQDMDHENMFWYRQDPGLGLRLIYFSYDVKMKEKGDIPEGYSVSREKKERFSLILESASTNQTSMYLCASSLTAGGKSEAFFGQGTRLTVV.

The V gene is TRBV6-1, the J gene TRBJ2-5, with 8 bases aligning to TRBD1. The junction had 7 bases not matched to a gene; V was cut back by 7 bases and J by 3 bases. CDR1 MNHNS and CDR2 SASEGT come from the germline V gene. The CDR3 has 14 residues. CDR3 region: CASTGGGLKETQYF. The CDR3 bases are TGTGCCAGCACAGGGGGCGGCCTGAAAGAGACCCAGTACTTC.

The chain has TRBV19 and TRBJ2-5, with a weak D call TRBD2 (6 bases). Germline CDR1 reads LNHDA; CDR2 reads SQIVND (reference sequence). The CDR3 covers 14 residues. Trimming shortened V by 3 bases and J by 5 bases, and 13 bases separated the two germline ends. Here the CDR3 DNA reads TGTGCCAGTAGTATTGACGGGGGTTGGGAGACCCAGTACTTC. Translation gives CASSIDGGWETQYF.

The chain combines TRBV7-9 with TRBJ1-2; D is undetermined. The CDR3 totals 14 residues. Trimming removed 1 base at V and 5 bases at J, with 11 bases between. CDR1 is SEHNR and CDR2 is FQNEAQ in the germline V gene (reference sequence). CDR3 sequence (DNA): TGTGCCAGCAGCTTAGGAGGCCTACTTTATGGCTACACCTTC. Translation: CASSLGGLLYGYTF.

This chain connects TRBV18 to TRBJ2-3, with TRBD2 matching over 11 bases. The J segment lost 4 bases and the V segment lost 2 bases, leaving 5 bases of the junction unmatched. The length of the CDR3 is 16 residues. Per germline, CDR1 KGHSH and CDR2 LQKENI. CDR3 sequence: CASSPTTTSGADTQYF. CDR3 nucleotide sequence: TGTGCCAGCTCACCAACGACGACTAGCGGGGCAGATACGCAGTATTTT.

The chain carries TRBV18 and TRBJ2-1; no clear D. V lost 3 bases and J 8 bases, leaving 14 bases between the germline ends. The CDR3 is made up of 14 amino acids. Germline values: CDR1 KGHSH, CDR2 LQKENI. DNA of the CDR3: TGTGCCAGCTCACCCGGAAACCAGGCCCATGAGCAGTTCTTC. It codes for CASSPGNQAHEQFF.

This rearrangement joins TRBV9 to TRBJ2-7; D is undetermined. Trimming left V 0 bases short and J 0 bases short, with 10 bases between. The CDR3 is 15 amino acids. In germline, CDR1 is SGDLS, CDR2 YYNGEE. CDR3 coding DNA: TGTGCCAGCAGCGTAGAGGGCAGCTACTCCTACGAGCAGTACTTC. This gives the protein CASSVEGSYSYEQYF.

This chain links TRBV27 with TRBJ2-1, with TRBD1 identical over 7 bases. V lost 0 bases and J lost 8; bases outside the gene matches: 1. The CDR3 runs 13 residues. Germline assignment: CDR1 MNHEY and CDR2 SMNVEV (reference sequence). In DNA form, the CDR3 reads TGTGCCAGCAGTTTATCAGGGGGCGATGAGCAGTTCTTC. Its translation: CASSLSGGDEQFF.

In this sample, this clone turned up a few times. The chain recombines TRBV9 with TRBJ1-1, with 9 bases fitting TRBD1. V trimming: 0 bases; J trimming: 1 base; junction bases outside the gene matches: 1. Germline CDR1 and CDR2: SGDLS and YYNGEE. This CDR3 has 15 amino acids. CDR3 sequence: CASSVGTGANTEAFF. DNA for the CDR3: TGTGCCAGCAGCGTAGGGACAGGGGCGAACACTGAAGCTTTCTTT.

This sequence joins TRBV7-8 and TRBJ2-7, with D possibly matching TRBD1 (6 bases). The CDR3 consists of 13 residues. Germline V gives CDR1 SGHVS, CDR2 FQNEAQ. Deletions cut 5 bases from V and 1 base from J, with 9 bases between. This CDR3 is CASSARGSYEQYF. DNA for the CDR3: TGTGCCAGCAGCGCCAGGGGATCCTACGAGCAGTACTTC.